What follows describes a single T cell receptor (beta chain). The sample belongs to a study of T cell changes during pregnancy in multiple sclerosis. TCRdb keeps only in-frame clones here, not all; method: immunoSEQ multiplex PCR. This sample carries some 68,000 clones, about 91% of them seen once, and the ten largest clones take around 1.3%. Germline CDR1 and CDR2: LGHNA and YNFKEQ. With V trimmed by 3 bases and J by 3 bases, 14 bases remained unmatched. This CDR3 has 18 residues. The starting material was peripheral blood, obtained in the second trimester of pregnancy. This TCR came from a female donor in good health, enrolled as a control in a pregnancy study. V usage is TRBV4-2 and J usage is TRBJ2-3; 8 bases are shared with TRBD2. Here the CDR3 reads CASSHSATSGGGTDTQYF. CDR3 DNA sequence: TGTGCCAGCAGCCATAGTGCTACTAGCGGAGGGGGGACAGATACGCAGTATTTT.